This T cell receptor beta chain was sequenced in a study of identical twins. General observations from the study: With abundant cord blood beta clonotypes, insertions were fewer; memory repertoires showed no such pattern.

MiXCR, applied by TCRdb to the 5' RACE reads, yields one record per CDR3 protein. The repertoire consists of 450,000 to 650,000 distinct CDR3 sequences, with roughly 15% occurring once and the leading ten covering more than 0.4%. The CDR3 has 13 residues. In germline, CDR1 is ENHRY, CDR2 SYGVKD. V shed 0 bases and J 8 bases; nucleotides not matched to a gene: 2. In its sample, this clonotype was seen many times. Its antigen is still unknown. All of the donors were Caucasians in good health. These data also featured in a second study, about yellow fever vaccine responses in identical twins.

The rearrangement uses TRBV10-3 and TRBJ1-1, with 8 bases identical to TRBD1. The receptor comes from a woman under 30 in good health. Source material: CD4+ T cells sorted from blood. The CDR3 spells CAISESRDREAFF. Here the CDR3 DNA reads TGTGCCATCAGTGAGTCGCGGGACAGGGAAGCTTTCTTT.